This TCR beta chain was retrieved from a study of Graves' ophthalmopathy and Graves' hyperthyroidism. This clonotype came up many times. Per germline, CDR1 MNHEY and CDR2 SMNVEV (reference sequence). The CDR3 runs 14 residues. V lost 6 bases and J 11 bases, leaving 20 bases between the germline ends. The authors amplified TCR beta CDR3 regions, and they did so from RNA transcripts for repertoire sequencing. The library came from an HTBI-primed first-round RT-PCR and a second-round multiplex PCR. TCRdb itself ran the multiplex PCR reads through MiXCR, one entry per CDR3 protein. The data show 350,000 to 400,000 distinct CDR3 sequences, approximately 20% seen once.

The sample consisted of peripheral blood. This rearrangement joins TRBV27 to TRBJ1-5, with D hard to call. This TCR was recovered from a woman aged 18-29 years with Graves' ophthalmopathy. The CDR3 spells CASSAKSRVTAQHF. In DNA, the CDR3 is TGTGCCAGCAGCGCCAAATCGAGGGTAACGGCCCAGCATTTT.